Here is one TCR beta chain with its context. Its antigen is currently unknown. Under the authors' procedure: After removing out-of-frame reads, 2,204,828 distinct TCRbeta sequences remained. The method was immunoSEQ multiplex PCR; TCRdb's version includes in-frame clones alone and lacks a portion of them. The DNA gave D and trimming, while V, J and clone size come from that table. The sample lists some 46,000 clones, 75% to 85% occurring once. The sort gate was single viable CD3+CD4+CD8-CD45RO+ cells for memory CD4+ T cells. This sample stems from a study of memory CD4+ T cells and cytomegalovirus serostatus. Whole-study findings and limits: Each of 65 to 75 CMV-associated TCRbeta sequences occurred in one to five individuals.

V lost 0 bases to trimming and J lost 8 bases, with 13 bases between them. This CDR3 is 14 amino acids long. CDR1 SGHAT and CDR2 FQNNGV come from the germline V gene. Material for sequencing was memory CD4+ T cells from blood. The genes are TRBV11-2 and TRBJ1-2; a weak D match, TRBD1 (6 bases). The sequence was collected from an adult in good health and CMV-seronegative. The CDR3 bases are TGTGCCAGCAGCTTAGATCGGGGGGGCTGGGGCTACACCTTC. This codes for CASSLDRGGWGYTF. Looking up the rest from reference TRBV11-2 and TRBJ1-2 gives the full variable domain: EAGVAQSPRYKIIEKRQSVAFWCNPISGHATLYWYQQILGQGPKLLIQFQNNGVVDDSQLPKDRFSAERLKGVDSTLKIQPAKLEDSAVYLCASSLDRGGWGYTFGSGTRLTVV.